The next 16 T cell receptor beta chains were all read from a single sample in a study of vaccination effects on CD4 cells after COVID-19. Sequencing was preceded by expansion of antigen-specific CD4+ T cells with viral peptide pools in the ViraFEST assay. CD4+ T cells were isolated after less than 13 days of culture. None of the vaccinated had previously contracted SARS-CoV-2, and their nucleocapsid antibodies tested negative. Repertoires were generated with immunoSEQ multiplex PCR, while TCRdb's copy carries only in-frame clones and drops some. The data contain tens of thousands of clones, about two thirds of them singletons. Their antigen targets remain unknown. This sample comprised CD4+ T cells from PBMCs cultured with SARS-CoV-2 spike peptides, obtained before COVID-19 vaccination. The receptors derive from a human donor who received a COVID-19 vaccine.

The CDR3 region is CASSNTGNSGNTIYF. CDR3 coding DNA: TGTGCCAGCAGCAATACGGGGAACTCTGGAAACACCATATATTTT. V gene TRBV3-1 (or the pseudogene TRBV3-2) combines with J gene TRBJ1-3; no definite D call. The V gene lost 5 bases and the J gene lost 0 bases, with 11 bases spanning the gap. Per the germline V gene, CDR1 is LGHDT and CDR2 is YNNKEL (reference sequence). The CDR3 has 15 residues.

The chain couples TRBV11-2 to TRBJ2-7; the match to TRBD2 covers 9 bases. V shed 2 bases, J shed 5 bases, and the junction held 7 bases outside the gene matches. Per germline, CDR1 SGHAT and CDR2 FQNNGV. The CDR3 totals 15 residues. CDR3 nucleotides: TGTGCCAGCAGCTTAAGTAGCGGGGGAATCAACGAGCAGTACTTC. This gives the protein CASSLSSGGINEQYF.

This clone was detected only a few times. The chain couples TRBV6-6 to TRBJ1-2; D is unresolved. The V and J ends lost 2 bases and 4 bases respectively, with 11 bases between them. CDR1 is MNHNY and CDR2 is SVGAGI in the germline V gene (reference sequence). This CDR3 has 14 residues. Here the CDR3 DNA reads TGTGCCAGCAGTTACGGCAACGCAGTCTATGGCTACACCTTC. Protein sequence: CASSYGNAVYGYTF.

DNA for the CDR3: TGCGCCAGCAGCCCGGACAGGGGGCGCTACGAGCAGTACTTC. As protein: CASSPDRGRYEQYF. This sequence joins TRBV5-1 and TRBJ2-7, with TRBD1 matching 11 bases. The CDR3 is made up of 14 amino acids. V shed 4 bases, J shed 3 bases, and the junction held 3 bases outside the gene matches. Germline CDR1 and CDR2: SGHRS and YFSETQ.

V usage is TRBV5-1 and J usage is TRBJ1-2, with D unresolved. V was shortened by 0 bases and J by 0 bases, with 18 bases between the two germline ends. Looked up from germline, CDR1 is SGHRS and CDR2 is YFSETQ. The CDR3 runs 18 residues. DNA for the CDR3: TGCGCCAGCAGCTTGGCCAACGCAGGCGATTTATCTAACTATGGCTACACCTTC. Its translation is CASSLANAGDLSNYGYTF.

The chain is built from TRBV6-1 and TRBJ2-3; D not resolved. V gave up 3 bases and J gave up 4 bases, with 8 bases separating them. CDR3 size: 13 residues. Germline CDR1 reads MNHNS; CDR2 reads SASEGT. Here the CDR3 reads CASSDPGPDTQYF. In DNA, the CDR3 is TGTGCCAGCAGTGACCCAGGCCCAGATACGCAGTATTTT.

The chain couples TRBV5-1 to TRBJ2-3; TRBD2 matches at 11 bases. Germline CDR1 and CDR2: SGHRS and YFSETQ. The CDR3 covers 16 residues. V shed 0 bases and J 8 bases; nucleotides not matched to a gene: 8. The CDR3 DNA reads TGCGCCAGCAGCTTGGATTCGCTAGCGGGAGGTGGTACGCAGTATTTT. Its translation: CASSLDSLAGGGTQYF.

J is TRBJ1-6 and V is TRBV27; TRBD1 matches at 8 bases. Per germline, CDR1 MNHEY and CDR2 SMNVEV (reference sequence). This CDR3 comprises 18 residues. J gave up 7 bases and V 5 bases, and 16 bases lay outside the gene matches. The CDR3 nucleotides are TGTGCCAGCAGTGCCAAGGCAGGGGGCCAAGGTGGGAATTCACCCCTCCACTTT. Protein: CASSAKAGGQGGNSPLHF.

This clone was observed a handful of times. The chain combines TRBV5-1 with TRBJ1-5; D is unclear. CDR1 and CDR2 from the germline V gene are SGHRS and YFSETQ. CDR3 length: 14 residues. V lost 1 base to trimming and J lost 4 bases, with 9 bases between them. DNA for the CDR3: TGCGCCAGCAGCTTGACACCGCATAATCAGCCCCAGCATTTT. Its protein product is CASSLTPHNQPQHF.

The chain combines TRBV7-8 with TRBJ2-3; 7 bases agree with TRBD2. V trimming: 1 base; J trimming: 0 bases; junction bases outside the gene matches: 7. CDR1 and CDR2 from the germline V gene are SGHVS and FQNEAQ. This CDR3 comprises 17 residues. CDR3 DNA: TGTGCCAGCAGCTTAGGGGGGGGTATAACTAGCACAGATACGCAGTATTTT. It is translated as CASSLGGGITSTDTQYF. The variable domain in full, completed from reference TRBV7-8 and TRBJ2-3, reads GAGVSQSPRYKVAKRGQDVALRCDPISGHVSLFWYQQALGQGPEFLTYFQNEAQLDKSGLPSDRFFAERPEGSVSTLKIQRTQQEDSAVYLCASSLGGGITSTDTQYFGPGTRLTVL.

This chain joins TRBV10-1 and TRBJ1-1; perhaps TRBD1 as D (6 bases). Germline-derived CDR1 and CDR2 are WNHNN and SYGVQD (reference sequence). With 7 bases removed from V and 1 base from J, the gap between germline ends came to 16 bases. This CDR3 is 15 amino acids long. In nucleotides, the CDR3 is TGCGCCAGCATGGAAAACAGGGCCCCGAACACTGAAGCTTTCTTT. This encodes CASMENRAPNTEAFF.

This sequence joins TRBV3-1 (or the pseudogene TRBV3-2) and TRBJ1-1; 8 bases line up with TRBD1. After removal of 2 bases from V and 1 base from J, the junction contained 3 bases not matched to a gene. This CDR3 is built from 15 residues. Germline CDR1 reads LGHDT; CDR2 reads YNNKEL (reference sequence). The CDR3 DNA reads as TGTGCCAGCAGCCAAAGCGGACAGGGGAACACTGAAGCTTTCTTT. Translation: CASSQSGQGNTEAFF.

The rearrangement uses TRBV27 and TRBJ2-1; 10 positions match TRBD2. This CDR3 comprises 19 residues. The V gene end was trimmed by 0 bases and the J gene end by 7 bases; junction bases not matched to a gene: 15. Germline V gives CDR1 MNHEY, CDR2 SMNVEV (reference sequence). This CDR3 is CASSLSGDSGRISGNEQFF. The CDR3 DNA is TGTGCCAGCAGTTTATCTGGGGATAGCGGGAGGATCAGTGGGAATGAGCAGTTCTTC.

This clone was seen only a few times. The gene calls are TRBV28 and TRBJ2-1, with 13 bases fitting TRBD2. CDR1 and CDR2 (germline): MDHEN, SYDVKM. The V segment lost 4 bases and the J segment 6 bases; nucleotides outside the gene matches: 3. CDR3 length: 15 amino acids. CDR3 nucleotide sequence: TGTGCCAGCAGTTCGACTAGCGGGGGGATCAATGAGCAGTTCTTC. Residues: CASSSTSGGINEQFF. Full variable domain (rest looked up from reference TRBV28 and TRBJ2-1): DVKVTQSSRYLVKRTGEKVFLECVQDMDHENMFWYRQDPGLGLRLIYFSYDVKMKEKGDIPEGYSVSREKKERFSLILESASTNQTSMYLCASSSTSGGINEQFFGPGTRLTVL.

V usage is TRBV7-9 and J usage is TRBJ1-1; D not resolved. Per the germline V gene, CDR1 is SEHNR and CDR2 is FQNEAQ (reference sequence). The CDR3 has 15 amino acids. V gave up 6 bases and J gave up 4 bases, with 18 bases separating them. The DNA of the CDR3 is TGTGCCAGCAGGGTTCGGGCGGCTGAGGGCACTGAAGCTTTCTTT. Protein sequence: CASRVRAAEGTEAFF.

V and J are TRBV4-2 and TRBJ2-3; tentative D call: TRBD2 (6 bases). The germline V gene encodes CDR1 LGHNA and CDR2 YNFKEQ. The CDR3 consists of 16 residues. Trimming cost V 2 bases and J 6 bases, with 18 bases left between them. This chain's CDR3 is CASSQSAEGEGDTQYF. Here the CDR3 DNA reads TGTGCCAGCAGCCAATCGGCGGAGGGAGAGGGGGATACGCAGTATTTT.